Presented here are 29 T cell receptor beta chains from one specimen sequenced in a study of cytomegalovirus exposure and HLA in healthy donors. Primers included in the PCR were 60 Vbeta and 13 Jbeta primers. This table comes from immunoSEQ multiplex PCR, and its TCRdb copy is limited to in-frame clones, with some not included. The top ten hold 8.5% to 10% of the sample, which has under 200,000 clones, around 80% seen once. The sequencing sample was made of PBMCs. The receptor set was obtained from a man between 18 and 35 years old in good health and CMV-seropositive.

The chain combines TRBV7-9 with TRBJ1-2, with D possibly TRBD1 on 6 matching bases. The CDR3 runs 16 residues. Trimming cost V 5 bases and J 7 bases, with 23 bases left between them. Germline V CDR1 and CDR2: SEHNR, FQNEAQ (reference sequence). Here the CDR3 DNA reads TGTGCCAGCAGCCCCGGCTCAGGGGAAGGAATCGGTGGCTACACCTTC. Its translation is CASSPGSGEGIGGYTF.

The J gene is TRBJ1-1, the V gene TRBV7-2, with a tentative D call TRBD1 (6 bases). The V end was cut by 1 base, the J end by 5 bases, with 23 bases between. The CDR3 extends over 18 amino acids. Germline V CDR1 and CDR2: SGHTA, FQGNSA. DNA for the CDR3: TGTGCCAGCAGCTTAGGGGCTGGTTTGGTTGGGAGGGGGACTGAAGCTTTCTTT. Translation gives CASSLGAGLVGRGTEAFF. Using reference TRBV7-2 and TRBJ1-1 for the parts outside the CDR3, the full variable domain is GAGVSQSPSNKVTEKGKDVELRCDPISGHTALYWYRQSLGQGLEFLIYFQGNSAPDKSGLPSDRFSAERTGGSVSTLTIQRTQQEDSAVYLCASSLGAGLVGRGTEAFFGQGTRLTVV.

The chain joins TRBV30 to TRBJ1-6, with 8 bases lining up with TRBD1. Germline CDR1 reads GTSNPN; CDR2 reads SVGIG (reference sequence). V was pared by 4 bases and J by 7 bases, with 6 bases of the junction left unmatched. The CDR3 spans 14 residues. The chain's CDR3 is CAWNSGQANSPLHF. The DNA for the CDR3 is TGTGCCTGGAACTCGGGACAGGCGAATTCACCCCTCCACTTT.

V is TRBV7-3 and J is TRBJ2-5; 14 bases are a match to TRBD2. The V and J ends lost 8 bases and 10 bases, in that order; junction bases with no gene match: 12. Germline V gives CDR1 SGHTA, CDR2 FQGTGA. The CDR3 runs 15 residues. In DNA, the CDR3 is TGTGCCAGCTCCCGGACTAGCGGGGGGCCGTATCTCCAGTACTTC. Amino acid sequence: CASSRTSGGPYLQYF.

Only a few counts were recorded for this clone. The genes are TRBV6-6 and TRBJ1-2, with a weak D call TRBD1 (6 bases). The CDR3 totals 14 residues. V was shortened by 1 base and J by 5 bases, with 11 bases between the two germline ends. Per the germline V gene, CDR1 is MNHNY and CDR2 is SVGAGI (reference sequence). The CDR3 here is CASSYLPGEYGYTF. As DNA, the CDR3 is TGTGCCAGCAGTTACTTGCCAGGGGAATATGGCTACACCTTC.

The chain joins TRBV9 to TRBJ2-7; a weak D match, TRBD1 (6 bases). Per germline, CDR1 SGDLS and CDR2 YYNGEE. V lost 0 bases to trimming and J lost 2 bases, with 9 bases between them. This CDR3 region has 14 residues. CDR3 coding DNA: TGTGCCAGCAGCGTAGGGACAGAACCCTACGAGCAGTACTTC. It is translated as CASSVGTEPYEQYF.

Only a few counts were recorded for this clone. V and J are TRBV10-1 and TRBJ2-1; 12 bases are a match to TRBD2. J lost 6 bases, V lost 3 bases, and 6 bases had no gene match. This CDR3 region has 16 residues. The germline V gene has CDR1 WNHNN and CDR2 SYGVQD (reference sequence). CDR3 sequence: CASSDQRLAGANEQFF. As DNA, the CDR3 is TGCGCCAGCAGTGACCAACGACTAGCGGGGGCCAATGAGCAGTTCTTC.

This clone was observed once. The chain uses TRBV7-8 and TRBJ1-1; TRBD1 agrees at 7 bases. The J segment lost 0 bases and the V segment lost 5 bases, leaving 6 bases of the junction unmatched. CDR3 length: 15 residues. The germline CDR1 and CDR2 sequences are SGHVS and FQNEAQ. In DNA form, the CDR3 reads TGTGCCAGCAGCAAACTCACAGGGGTGAACACTGAAGCTTTCTTT. Its protein is CASSKLTGVNTEAFF.

CDR3 coding DNA: TGTGCCAGCAGTGATTGGGGGGGACAACTGGCCACCGGGGAGCTGTTTTTT. It encodes CASSDWGGQLATGELFF. The V gene is TRBV6-1, the J gene TRBJ2-2; maybe TRBD2 (7 bases). Looked up from germline, CDR1 is MNHNS and CDR2 is SASEGT. The V and J ends lost 3 bases and 4 bases respectively, with 18 bases between them. CDR3 size: 17 residues.

This rearrangement joins TRBV27 to TRBJ2-1, with 8 bases identical to TRBD2. CDR1 is MNHEY, CDR2 SMNVEV, per germline (reference sequence). J lost 3 bases, V lost 4 bases, and 8 bases had no gene match. The CDR3 consists of 16 residues. CDR3: CASSSSGTRFYNEQFF. CDR3 DNA: TGTGCCAGCAGTTCGTCCGGGACTAGGTTCTACAATGAGCAGTTCTTC.

The V call is TRBV18, the J call TRBJ2-7, with TRBD1 matching over 9 bases. V lost 4 bases to trimming and J lost 3 bases; unmatched junction nucleotides: 10. The CDR3 length is 16 residues. CDR1 is KGHSH and CDR2 is LQKENI in the germline V gene. CDR3 protein: CASSLTPGQGFYEQYF. The CDR3 DNA is TGTGCCAGCTCACTTACACCGGGACAGGGATTCTACGAGCAGTACTTC.

The table lists this clone with a count of one. This chain uses TRBV4-2 with TRBJ2-3; D is unresolved. Germline CDR1 and CDR2: LGHNA and YNFKEQ. The V and J ends lost 3 bases and 4 bases respectively, with 8 bases between them. The CDR3 is made up of 13 amino acids. CDR3 region: CASSQPYSDTQYF. CDR3 nucleotides: TGTGCCAGCAGCCAGCCCTACTCAGATACGCAGTATTTT.

The chain has TRBV10-3 and TRBJ1-6; 8 bases align to TRBD1. CDR1 is ENHRY and CDR2 is SYGVKD in the germline V gene. CDR3 size: 14 residues. V gave up 6 bases and J gave up 5 bases; unmatched junction bases: 3. The CDR3 sequence is CAIRGGQDNSPLHF. For the CDR3, the DNA is TGTGCCATCAGGGGGGGACAGGATAATTCACCCCTCCACTTT.

The chain has TRBV6-5 and TRBJ2-1; D is possibly TRBD1 (6 bases). CDR1 is MNHEY and CDR2 is SVGAGI in the germline V gene. The CDR3 is 13 amino acids. The V gene lost 6 bases and the J gene lost 7 bases, with 13 bases spanning the gap. CDR3 coding DNA: TGTGCCAGCAGACTCGGACAGTGGAATGAGCAGTTCTTC. This codes for CASRLGQWNEQFF.

The chain combines TRBV19 with TRBJ2-3; D gene uncertain. Deletions cut 5 bases from V and 0 bases from J, with 9 bases between. Germline lookup yields CDR1 LNHDA and CDR2 SQIVND (reference sequence). The CDR3 extends over 14 amino acids. CDR3 protein: CASSVTTSTDTQYF. In DNA, the CDR3 is TGTGCCAGTAGTGTAACGACTAGCACAGATACGCAGTATTTT.

J is TRBJ1-1 and V is TRBV18; D may be TRBD1 (5 bases). This CDR3 has 12 residues. Trimming removed 3 bases from V and 8 bases from J, with 10 bases in between. Per germline, CDR1 KGHSH and CDR2 LQKENI. CDR3 amino acids: CASSPDSLEAFF. CDR3 DNA: TGTGCCAGCTCACCCGACAGCCTCGAAGCTTTCTTT.

This chain links TRBV21-1 with TRBJ2-5; the table's D gene call, TRBD1, was not cross checked with the DNA. TRBV21-1 is a pseudogene. This CDR3 has 15 residues. The CDR3 loop is CASRSGCGCEETQYF. CDR3 bases: TGTGCCAGCAGATCAGGGTGTGGCTGCGAAGAGACCCAGTACTTC.

The V gene is TRBV13, the J gene TRBJ1-1; unclear D gene. V was clipped by 3 bases and J by 0 bases, with 11 bases between them. The germline gives CDR1 PRHDT, CDR2 FYEKMQ (reference sequence). The CDR3 length is 15 residues. CDR3 DNA sequence: TGTGCCAGCAGCTTCTCTGTGGGCATGAACACTGAAGCTTTCTTT. This encodes CASSFSVGMNTEAFF.

In this sample, this clone turned up a few times. The chain combines TRBV11-3 with TRBJ2-3; 8 bases are shared with TRBD2. Per the germline V gene, CDR1 is SGHNT and CDR2 is YENEEA. The CDR3 covers 16 residues. Losses at the gene ends were 1 base for V and 5 bases for J; bases not matched to a gene: 8. DNA of the CDR3: TGTGCCAGCAGCTTAGGCCAGCGGGAGAGGGAAGATACGCAGTATTTT. Protein product: CASSLGQREREDTQYF.

The chain recombines TRBV19 with TRBJ1-2; D remains ambiguous. Per germline, CDR1 LNHDA and CDR2 SQIVND (reference sequence). Trimming stripped 5 bases from V and 2 bases from J, with 12 bases between. CDR3 size: 14 residues. In DNA form, the CDR3 reads TGTGCCAGTAGTGCCTTGCCGGGAAACTATGGCTACACCTTC. Translation gives CASSALPGNYGYTF.

The chain recombines TRBV6-4 with TRBJ2-3, with 8 positions matching TRBD1. The CDR3 contains 15 residues. In germline, CDR1 is MRHNA, CDR2 SNTAGT. V gave up 3 bases and J gave up 4 bases; unmatched junction bases: 6. The CDR3 DNA reads TGTGCCAGCAGTGAAGGTCAGGGGGCTGCAGATACGCAGTATTTT. Translated: CASSEGQGAADTQYF.

The chain couples TRBV5-1 to TRBJ2-6; 8 nucleotides agree with TRBD1. Germline V gene data show CDR1 as SGHRS and CDR2 as YFSETQ. The CDR3 loop spans 17 amino acids. V gave up 2 bases and J gave up 1 base; unmatched junction bases: 5. In DNA, the CDR3 is TGCGCCAGCAGCTTTCAACAGGGGGTGTCTGGGGCCAACGTCCTGACTTTC. Amino acid sequence: CASSFQQGVSGANVLTF.

The chain is built from TRBV15 and TRBJ1-5; D remains unclear. The germline CDR1 and CDR2 sequences are LNHNV and YYDKDF (reference sequence). V gave up 0 bases and J gave up 0 bases, with 9 bases separating them. The CDR3 has 16 amino acids. For the CDR3, the DNA is TGTGCCACCAGCAGAGATGTAGGGAGTAGCAATCAGCCCCAGCATTTT. The encoded protein is CATSRDVGSSNQPQHF.

V gene TRBV7-9 combines with J gene TRBJ2-1; D unresolved. The V gene lost 1 base and the J gene lost 4 bases, with 5 bases spanning the gap. Per germline, CDR1 SEHNR and CDR2 FQNEAQ (reference sequence). The CDR3 is 13 amino acids. The CDR3 protein is CASSLGPYNEQFF. The CDR3 nucleotides read TGTGCCAGCAGCTTAGGGCCTTACAATGAGCAGTTCTTC.

The genes are TRBV7-9 and TRBJ1-5; possibly TRBD1 for D (5 bases). V shed 2 bases and J shed 0 bases, with 14 bases lying between them. The CDR3 loop spans 17 amino acids. CDR1 and CDR2 from the germline V gene are SEHNR and FQNEAQ (reference sequence). The CDR3 DNA is TGTGCCAGCAGCTTACAGGGCGACAAGTTTAGCAATCAGCCCCAGCATTTT. This sequence encodes CASSLQGDKFSNQPQHF.

There are a few counts of this clone. The chain couples TRBV7-9 to TRBJ2-7; D remains ambiguous. CDR1 SEHNR and CDR2 FQNEAQ come from the germline V gene (reference sequence). This CDR3 comprises 13 residues. V was trimmed by 1 base and J by 2 bases, leaving 6 bases between them. The CDR3 sequence: CASSLELTYEQYF. The CDR3 nucleotides are TGTGCCAGCAGCTTAGAACTAACCTACGAGCAGTACTTC.

The V call is TRBV4-1, the J call TRBJ1-5, with no clear D. This CDR3 is 17 amino acids long. Looked up from germline, CDR1 is MGHRA and CDR2 is YSYEKL. Trimming left V 0 bases short and J 0 bases short, with 12 bases between. CDR3 DNA: TGCGCCAGCAGCCAAGAATTGGCAGACTATAGCAATCAGCCCCAGCATTTT. Translation: CASSQELADYSNQPQHF.

This sequence joins TRBV4-2 and TRBJ1-6; D gene uncertain. CDR1 LGHNA and CDR2 YNFKEQ come from the germline V gene. This CDR3 region has 16 residues. V dropped 6 bases and J dropped 7 bases, with 19 bases sitting between them. The CDR3 loop reads CASSLKVRETNSPLHF. DNA for the CDR3: TGTGCCAGCAGTCTCAAAGTCCGGGAGACAAATTCACCCCTCCACTTT.

This clone was recorded a few times. V usage is TRBV15 and J usage is TRBJ1-6; 9 positions agree with TRBD1. This CDR3 is 14 amino acids long. J gave up 9 bases and V 5 bases, and 5 bases lay outside the gene matches. From germline, CDR1 is LNHNV and CDR2 YYDKDF (reference sequence). The CDR3, as DNA: TGTGCCACCAGCCTGGGACAGGGCTTTTCACCCCTCCACTTT. As protein: CATSLGQGFSPLHF.